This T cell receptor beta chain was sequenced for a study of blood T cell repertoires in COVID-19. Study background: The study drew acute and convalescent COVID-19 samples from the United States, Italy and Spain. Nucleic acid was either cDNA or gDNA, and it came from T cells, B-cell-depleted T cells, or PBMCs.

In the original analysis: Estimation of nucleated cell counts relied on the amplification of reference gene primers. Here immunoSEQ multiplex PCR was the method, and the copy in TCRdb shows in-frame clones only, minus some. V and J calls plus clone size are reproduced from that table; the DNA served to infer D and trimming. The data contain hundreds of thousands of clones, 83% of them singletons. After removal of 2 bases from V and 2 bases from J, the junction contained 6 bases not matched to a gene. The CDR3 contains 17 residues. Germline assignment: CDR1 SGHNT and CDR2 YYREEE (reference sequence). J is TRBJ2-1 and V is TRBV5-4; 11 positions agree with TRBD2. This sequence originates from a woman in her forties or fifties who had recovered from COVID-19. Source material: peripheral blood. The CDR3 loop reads CASSLISGGATYNEQFF. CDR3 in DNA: TGTGCCAGCAGCTTAATTAGCGGGGGGGCCACCTACAATGAGCAGTTCTTC.